In this sample, the clone carrying this T cell receptor (beta chain) turned up many times. Its target is unknown. This sample is part of a study of T-cell memory formation after mild COVID-19. Overall study: TCR clusters were largely donor specific.

Constant-segment-primed 5'RACE gave TCR alpha and TCR beta cDNA libraries with sample barcodes and UMIs. TCRdb used MiXCR to reprocess the 5' RACE reads, holding one entry per CDR3 protein. The sample consists of 35,000 to 50,000 distinct CDR3 sequences, about 6.1% of them appearing once. Study results and caveats: Some clones that responded turned up in pre-infection memory, which suggests that cross-reactive memory joined in.

With 8 bases removed from V and 6 bases from J, the gap between germline ends came to 16 bases. This CDR3 is built from 13 residues. The sequence derives from an adult who had mild COVID-19 (a few samples of this study predate the infection). Cell type and time point are not known. The rearrangement links TRBV12-3 or TRBV12-4 to TRBJ1-2; D gene ambiguous. Sequenced: PBMCs or a T cell subset sorted from them (not recorded which). The CDR3 DNA reads TGTGCCAGCCACCGTTTCGGAGGAAATGGCTACACCTTC. This translates into CASHRFGGNGYTF.